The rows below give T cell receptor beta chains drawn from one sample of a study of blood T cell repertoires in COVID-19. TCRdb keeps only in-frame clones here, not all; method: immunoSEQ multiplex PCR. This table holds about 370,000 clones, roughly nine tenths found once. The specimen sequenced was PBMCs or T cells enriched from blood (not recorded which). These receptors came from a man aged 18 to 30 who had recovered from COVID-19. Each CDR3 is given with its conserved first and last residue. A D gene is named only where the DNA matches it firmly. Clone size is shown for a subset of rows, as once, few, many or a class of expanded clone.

CDR3 DNA: TGTGCCAGCAGCGCAGGTAGCGGCATTGCCTACGAGCAGTACTTC; CDR3 protein: CASSAGSGIAYEQYF; V gene: TRBV9; J gene: TRBJ2-7; CDR3 length: 15; D gene: -; clone size: -
CDR3 DNA: TGTGCCACCAGAGCCGGGACAGGGACCTACGAGCAGTACTTC; CDR3 protein: CATRAGTGTYEQYF; V gene: TRBV15; J gene: TRBJ2-7; CDR3 length: 14; D gene: TRBD1; clone size: -
CDR3 DNA: TGCGCCAGCAGCTCAGCAGGGTTTATGAACACTGAAGCTTTCTTT; CDR3 protein: CASSSAGFMNTEAFF; V gene: TRBV5-1; J gene: TRBJ1-1; CDR3 length: 15; D gene: -; clone size: -
CDR3 DNA: TGCGCCAGTTCCTTGGGACTAGCGGGGGCACAAGAGACCCAGTACTTC; CDR3 protein: CASSLGLAGAQETQYF; V gene: TRBV5-1; J gene: TRBJ2-5; CDR3 length: 16; D gene: TRBD2; clone size: -
CDR3 DNA: TGCGCCAGCAGCTTGGATTGGGGGACAGGGAAAGAGACCCAGTACTTC; CDR3 protein: CASSLDWGTGKETQYF; V gene: TRBV5-1; J gene: TRBJ2-5; CDR3 length: 16; D gene: TRBD1; clone size: -
CDR3 DNA: TGTGCCAGCTCAAAGGGCCAGGGATCGGGAGGCGAGGAAAAACTGTTTTTT; CDR3 protein: CASSKGQGSGGEEKLFF; V gene: TRBV18; J gene: TRBJ1-4; CDR3 length: 17; D gene: -; clone size: -
CDR3 DNA: TGTGCCACCAGCAGAGAGGGACTAGCGGAAGCGGATGAGCAGTTCTTC; CDR3 protein: CATSREGLAEADEQFF; V gene: TRBV15; J gene: TRBJ2-1; CDR3 length: 16; D gene: TRBD2; clone size: -
CDR3 DNA: TGTGCCAGCAGTTACTTCAGGGATAATGGCTACACCTTC; CDR3 protein: CASSYFRDNGYTF; V gene: TRBV6-5; J gene: TRBJ1-2; CDR3 length: 13; D gene: -; clone size: -
CDR3 DNA: TGTGCCAGCAGCCAAGACGACGGGAGTAGCACAGATACGCAGTATTTT; CDR3 protein: CASSQDDGSSTDTQYF; V gene: TRBV4-2; J gene: TRBJ2-3; CDR3 length: 16; D gene: -; clone size: once
CDR3 DNA: TGTGCCAGCAGATCAACAGGGCCTGAAGCTTTCTTT; CDR3 protein: CASRSTGPEAFF; V gene: TRBV6-5; J gene: TRBJ1-1; CDR3 length: 12; D gene: -; clone size: -
CDR3 DNA: TGTGCCAGTAGTATCCGGCAGGGGTCGGGTCGAGCTTTCTTT; CDR3 protein: CASSIRQGSGRAFF; V gene: TRBV19; J gene: TRBJ1-1; CDR3 length: 14; D gene: -; clone size: -
CDR3 DNA: TGTGCCAGCTCACCAATCGGCAGGGAGGGGACGCAGTATTTT; CDR3 protein: CASSPIGREGTQYF; V gene: TRBV18; J gene: TRBJ2-3; CDR3 length: 14; D gene: TRBD2; clone size: once
CDR3 DNA: TGTGCCAGCAGGGGACAGGGCACCGGGGAGCTGTTTTTT; CDR3 protein: CASRGQGTGELFF; V gene: TRBV28; J gene: TRBJ2-2; CDR3 length: 13; D gene: TRBD1; clone size: -
CDR3 DNA: TGTGCCATCAGTGATTCGGCAGGGGTGGAGACCCAGTACTTC; CDR3 protein: CAISDSAGVETQYF; V gene: TRBV10-3; J gene: TRBJ2-5; CDR3 length: 14; D gene: -; clone size: -
CDR3 DNA: TGTGCCAGCGGCAGAGGTCAGGGGACGGAAGAGACCCAGTACTTC; CDR3 protein: CASGRGQGTEETQYF; V gene: TRBV28; J gene: TRBJ2-5; CDR3 length: 15; D gene: -; clone size: -
CDR3 DNA: TGTGCCAGCAGCCCGACTAGCGGGATCTACAATGAGCAGTTCTTC; CDR3 protein: CASSPTSGIYNEQFF; V gene: TRBV3-1/TRBV3-2; J gene: TRBJ2-1; CDR3 length: 15; D gene: TRBD2; clone size: few
CDR3 DNA: TGTGCCAGCAGCCAAGTTCAGGGGGCAATGGATGAGCAGTTCTTC; CDR3 protein: CASSQVQGAMDEQFF; V gene: TRBV3-1/TRBV3-2; J gene: TRBJ2-1; CDR3 length: 15; D gene: TRBD1; clone size: -
CDR3 DNA: TGCAGCGTTGTCAGCGGGGCCAATGAGCAGTTCTTC; CDR3 protein: CSVVSGANEQFF; V gene: TRBV29-1; J gene: TRBJ2-1; CDR3 length: 12; D gene: TRBD2; clone size: -
CDR3 DNA: TGTGCCAGCAGTCGGACAGGGGTGGGTGAGCAGTTCTTC; CDR3 protein: CASSRTGVGEQFF; V gene: TRBV6-5; J gene: TRBJ2-1; CDR3 length: 13; D gene: TRBD1; clone size: -
CDR3 DNA: TGTGCCAGCAGCGCCTCAGGGTTGGAGAATTCACCCCTCCACTTT; CDR3 protein: CASSASGLENSPLHF; V gene: TRBV11-3; J gene: TRBJ1-6; CDR3 length: 15; D gene: -; clone size: -
CDR3 DNA: TGTGCCAGCAGGGGCCCAGGGTTGGAGACCCAGTACTTC; CDR3 protein: CASRGPGLETQYF; V gene: TRBV2; J gene: TRBJ2-5; CDR3 length: 13; D gene: -; clone size: -
CDR3 DNA: TGTGCCAGTAGCCACCGGGGGGGGAACGAGCAGTACTTC; CDR3 protein: CASSHRGGNEQYF; V gene: TRBV19; J gene: TRBJ2-7; CDR3 length: 13; D gene: TRBD2; clone size: few
CDR3 DNA: TGTGCCAGCAGTTCCCCTGGGACAGCCACAGATACGCAGTATTTT; CDR3 protein: CASSSPGTATDTQYF; V gene: TRBV6-5; J gene: TRBJ2-3; CDR3 length: 15; D gene: TRBD1; clone size: -
CDR3 DNA: TGTGCCAGCAACGAACAGGATCTCAATTCACCCCTCCACTTT; CDR3 protein: CASNEQDLNSPLHF; V gene: TRBV9; J gene: TRBJ1-6; CDR3 length: 14; D gene: -; clone size: -